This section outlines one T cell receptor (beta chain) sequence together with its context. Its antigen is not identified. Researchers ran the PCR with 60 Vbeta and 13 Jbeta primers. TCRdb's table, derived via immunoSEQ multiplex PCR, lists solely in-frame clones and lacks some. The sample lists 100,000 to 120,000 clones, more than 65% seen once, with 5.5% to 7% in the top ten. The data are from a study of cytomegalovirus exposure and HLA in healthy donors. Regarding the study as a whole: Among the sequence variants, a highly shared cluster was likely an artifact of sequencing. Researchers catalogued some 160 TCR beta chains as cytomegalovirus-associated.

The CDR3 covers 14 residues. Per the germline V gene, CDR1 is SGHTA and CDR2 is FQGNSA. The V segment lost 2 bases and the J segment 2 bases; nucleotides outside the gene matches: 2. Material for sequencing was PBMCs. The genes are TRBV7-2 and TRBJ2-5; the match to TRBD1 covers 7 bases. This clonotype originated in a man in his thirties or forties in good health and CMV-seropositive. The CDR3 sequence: CASSLPTGQETQYF. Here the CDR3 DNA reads TGTGCCAGCAGCTTACCGACAGGGCAAGAGACCCAGTACTTC.